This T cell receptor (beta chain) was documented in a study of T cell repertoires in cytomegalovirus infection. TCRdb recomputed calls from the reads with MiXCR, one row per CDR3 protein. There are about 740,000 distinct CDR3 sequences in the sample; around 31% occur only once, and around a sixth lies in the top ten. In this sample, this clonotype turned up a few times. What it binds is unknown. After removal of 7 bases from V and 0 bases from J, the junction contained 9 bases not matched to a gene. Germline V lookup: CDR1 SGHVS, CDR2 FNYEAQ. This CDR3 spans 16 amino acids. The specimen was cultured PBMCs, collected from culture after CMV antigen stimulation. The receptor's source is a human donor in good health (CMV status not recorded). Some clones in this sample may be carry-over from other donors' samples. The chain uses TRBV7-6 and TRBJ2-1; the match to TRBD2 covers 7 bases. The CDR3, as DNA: TGTGCCAGCACCCCGGGGGGAGGGAGCTCCTACAATGAGCAGTTCTTC. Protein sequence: CASTPGGGSSYNEQFF. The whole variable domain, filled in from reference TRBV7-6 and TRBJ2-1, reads GAGVSQSPRYKVTKRGQDVALRCDPISGHVSLYWYRQALGQGPEFLTYFNYEAQQDKSGLPNDRFSAERPEGSISTLTIQRTEQRDSAMYRCASTPGGGSSYNEQFFGPGTRLTVL.